This note documents a single T cell receptor (beta chain) sequence. The antigen remains undetermined. With a constant-region primer, TCR beta cDNA was made from around 520 ng of total RNA. TCR beta libraries came from three nested multiplex PCR rounds using slightly modified ARM-PCR. TRBV1-TRBV30 forward primers and a C-beta reverse primer were used in the first two PCR rounds, which each ran for 9 to 10 cycles. TCRdb analysed the multiplex PCR reads with MiXCR anew, one entry per CDR3 protein. The repertoire has over 100,000 distinct CDR3 sequences, around 70% of them found once; the top ten carry over 8%. This entry comes from a study of tumor-infiltrating lymphocytes in primary liver carcinoma. About the study: Tumor staging was T1-T3 N0M0; sizes spanned about 4.2 to 11 cm across. Samples yielded about 3.5 to 7.5 million productive TCRbeta reads, similar across tissue types. Study-level findings and limits: A significantly higher top-250-clone fraction was found in tumors than in blood (p = 0.039).

Germline trimming cut 0 bases from V and 6 bases from J; bases unmatched to any gene: 3. This CDR3 spans 14 amino acids. Germline V gene data show CDR1 as SGHAT and CDR2 as FQNNGV. Unsorted bulk tissue, about 19-31 mg of it, served as the source for co-extraction of RNA and DNA. Patients were chronically HBV-infected and treatment-naive. The V and J genes are TRBV11-2 and TRBJ2-3, with 7 bases fitting TRBD2. Material: tumor-adjacent normal liver tissue. The receptor comes from a woman aged 60-70 years with primary liver carcinoma and hepatitis B virus infection. Here the CDR3 reads CASSLDSGCDTQYF. For the CDR3, the DNA is TGTGCCAGCAGCTTAGATAGCGGGTGCGATACGCAGTATTTT.